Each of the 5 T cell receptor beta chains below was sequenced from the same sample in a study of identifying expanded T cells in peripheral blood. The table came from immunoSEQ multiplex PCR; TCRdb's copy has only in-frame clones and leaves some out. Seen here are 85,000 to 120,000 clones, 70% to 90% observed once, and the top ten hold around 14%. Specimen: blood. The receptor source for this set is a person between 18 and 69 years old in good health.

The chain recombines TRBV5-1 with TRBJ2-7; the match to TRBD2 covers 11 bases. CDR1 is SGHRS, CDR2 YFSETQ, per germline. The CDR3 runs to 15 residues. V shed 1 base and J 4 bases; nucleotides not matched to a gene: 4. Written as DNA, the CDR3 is TGCGCCAGCAGCTTGCTAGCGGGAGGCAGGTACGAGCAGTACTTC. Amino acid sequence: CASSLLAGGRYEQYF.

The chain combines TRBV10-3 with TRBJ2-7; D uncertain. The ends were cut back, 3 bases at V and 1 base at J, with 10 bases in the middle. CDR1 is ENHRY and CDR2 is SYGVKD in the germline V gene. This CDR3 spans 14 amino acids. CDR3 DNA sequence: TGTGCCATCAGTGAAACCCAAGGATCCTACGAGCAGTACTTC. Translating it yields CAISETQGSYEQYF.

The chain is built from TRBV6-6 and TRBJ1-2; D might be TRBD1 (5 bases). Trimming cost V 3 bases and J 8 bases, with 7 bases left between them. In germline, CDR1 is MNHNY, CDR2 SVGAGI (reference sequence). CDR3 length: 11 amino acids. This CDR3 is CASSYGGGYTF. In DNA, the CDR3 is TGTGCCAGCAGTTATGGGGGAGGCTACACCTTC.

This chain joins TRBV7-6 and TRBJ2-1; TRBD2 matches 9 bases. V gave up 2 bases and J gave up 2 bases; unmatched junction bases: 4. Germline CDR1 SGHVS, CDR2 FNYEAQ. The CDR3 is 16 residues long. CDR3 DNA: TGTGCCAGCAGCTTATCAGTAGCGGGGGCCTACAATGAGCAGTTCTTC. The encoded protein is CASSLSVAGAYNEQFF.

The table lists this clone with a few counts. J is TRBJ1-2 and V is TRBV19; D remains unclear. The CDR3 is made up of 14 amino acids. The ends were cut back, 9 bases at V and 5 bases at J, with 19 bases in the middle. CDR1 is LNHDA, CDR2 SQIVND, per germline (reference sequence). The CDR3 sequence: CASEDGQARYGYTF. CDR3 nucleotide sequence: TGTGCCAGCGAAGACGGGCAGGCCAGGTATGGCTACACCTTC.